The present T cell receptor (beta chain) was sequenced within a study of tumor-infiltrating lymphocytes in primary liver carcinoma. Production of TCR beta cDNA used 400 to 600 ng total RNA together with a constant-region primer. Three nested multiplex PCR rounds, a slightly modified ARM-PCR method, built the TCR beta libraries. Investigators reported that the first two PCR rounds, at 10 to 11 cycles each, used TRBV1-TRBV30 forward primers with a C-beta reverse primer. One entry per CDR3 protein, called by TCRdb with MiXCR from the multiplex PCR reads. The table records approximately 74,000 distinct CDR3 sequences, 71% of them present only once. The source material, about 18-31 mg of unsorted bulk tissue, was used to co-extract RNA and DNA. The sample holds many counts of this clonotype. The length of the CDR3 is 17 residues. V was shortened by 3 bases and J by 0 bases, with 14 bases between the two germline ends.

The specimen was liver tumor tissue from sampling region 4. The subset here: tumor region T4, right-lateral pole. The source of this sequence is a woman in her fifties or sixties with primary liver carcinoma and hepatitis B virus infection. The chain employs TRBV12-3 or TRBV12-4 and TRBJ1-4; no firm D call. CDR3 sequence (DNA): TGTGCCAGCAGTTTTTCACCCACTTTCGCAACTAATGAAAAACTGTTTTTT. The encoded protein is CASSFSPTFATNEKLFF.